This is a list of T cell receptor beta chains from one sample in a study of T cells after yellow fever vaccination. TCRdb processed the 5' RACE reads anew with MiXCR; each CDR3 protein has one entry. The repertoire holds a few hundred thousand distinct CDR3 sequences, with under 7.5% as singletons. Sequencing was performed on PBMCs, taken 5 days after the yellow fever booster vaccination. All receptors derive from a man younger than 40 who received the YFV17D yellow fever vaccine. The CDR3 runs from the conserved cysteine through the conserved F or W. D genes are given only for firm matches. Size tells how often a clone was seen (once, few, many) or the class of an expanded clone, and some rows leave it out.

clone_size d_call j_call v_call cdr3_nt cdr3_aa
many NA TRBJ2-1 TRBV5-1 TGCGCCAGCAGCAGGGGCGGGATAGGAGGGAATGAGCAGTTCTTC CASSRGGIGGNEQFF
many NA TRBJ2-1 TRBV5-6 TGTGCCAGCAGCTTGGAGGTGACGGCACACTCCTACAATGAGCAGTTCTTC CASSLEVTAHSYNEQFF
many TRBD2 TRBJ2-1 TRBV15 TGTGCCACCAGCAGAGATTTAACAGCCGGGGGGAGTGAGCAGTTCTTC CATSRDLTAGGSEQFF
many NA TRBJ2-3 TRBV28 TGTGCCAGCAGGGAAGGCTCAGATACGCAGTATTTT CASREGSDTQYF
many NA TRBJ2-7 TRBV7-3 TGTGCCAGCGGGCCCGGGGGAGCCTACGAGCAGTACTTC CASGPGGAYEQYF
NA TRBD2 TRBJ2-5 TRBV18 TGTGCCAGCTCACCACTGAGACTAGCGGGACAAGAGACCCAGTACTTC CASSPLRLAGQETQYF
many TRBD2 TRBJ2-2 TRBV7-3 TGTGCCAGCAGCCCCCTAGCGGGAACGAACACCGGGGAGCTGTTTTTT CASSPLAGTNTGELFF
NA TRBD2 TRBJ2-1 TRBV19 TGTGCCAGTAGCTTACTAGCGGGAGTGTTCTACAATGAGCAGTTCTTC CASSLLAGVFYNEQFF
NA NA TRBJ2-2 TRBV20-1 TGCAGTGCCCGCCGGGACGCCGGCACCGGGGAGCTGTTTTTT CSARRDAGTGELFF
many TRBD2 TRBJ2-7 TRBV6-2/TRBV6-3 TGTGCCAGCAGTCACGGACTAGCGGGAGGTTCAAGCTCCTACGAGCAGTACTTC CASSHGLAGGSSSYEQYF
many NA TRBJ2-7 TRBV4-2 TGTGCCAGCAGCCAAGTAGGGATATACGAGCAGTACTTC CASSQVGIYEQYF
many NA TRBJ2-1 TRBV5-1 TGCGCCAGCAGCATTCGGACAGACAGCCATGAGCAGTTCTTC CASSIRTDSHEQFF
NA NA TRBJ2-1 TRBV20-1 TGCAGTGCTAGTTCCATCACAGGCCCAAACAATGAGCAGTTCTTC CSASSITGPNNEQFF
many NA TRBJ2-7 TRBV4-3 TGCGCCAGCAGCCAAGATTGGGGTCCCGGGAGTGCCTACGAGCAGTACTTC CASSQDWGPGSAYEQYF
many NA TRBJ2-1 TRBV4-3 TGCGCCAGCAGCCAAGATAAGAGCGGAGTTTACAATGAGCAGTTCTTC CASSQDKSGVYNEQFF
NA NA TRBJ1-2 TRBV12-3/TRBV12-4 TGTGCCAGCAGTTTCAACAGGATTGGCTATGGCTACACCTTC CASSFNRIGYGYTF
NA TRBD2 TRBJ2-1 TRBV11-2 TGTGCCAGCAGCTTAAAGCTGAAGCGGGAGGGTTATATATGGGCGGACAATGAGCAGTTCTTC CASSLKLKREGYIWADNEQFF
NA NA TRBJ2-6 TRBV29-1 TGCAGCGTTGAAGAATTCCGGGGGGCCAACGTCCTGACTTTC CSVEEFRGANVLTF
few TRBD2 TRBJ2-7 TRBV7-2 TGTGCCAGCAGCTTAGGGACTAGAGGCCTCTACGAGCAGTACTTC CASSLGTRGLYEQYF
many TRBD2 TRBJ2-1 TRBV20-1 TGCAGTGCTGGGACTAGCGGGAGAAGTAATGAGCAGTTCTTC CSAGTSGRSNEQFF
NA TRBD1 TRBJ2-7 TRBV5-1 TGCGCCAGCAGCTTGGGCTGGGACAGGGATTCATACGAGCAGTACTTC CASSLGWDRDSYEQYF
many NA TRBJ2-2 TRBV5-1 TGCGCCAGCAGTCTCACAGTTAACACCGGGGAGCTGTTTTTT CASSLTVNTGELFF
NA TRBD2 TRBJ2-1 TRBV7-2 TGTGCCATGGGAATACTAGCGGACAATGAGCAGTTCTTC CAMGILADNEQFF
NA NA TRBJ2-2 TRBV9 TGTGCCAGCAGCGTAGGATTAGGGGACACCGGGGAGCTGTTTTTT CASSVGLGDTGELFF
few NA TRBJ2-3 TRBV5-1 TGCGCCAGCATGGTCGCGGGCACAGATACGCAGTATTTT CASMVAGTDTQYF
NA NA TRBJ1-1 TRBV7-2 TGTGCCAGCAGCCTACGGACTGGGGCGAACACTGAAGCTTTCTTT CASSLRTGANTEAFF
NA NA TRBJ1-1 TRBV20-1 TGCAGTGCTTGGGCGGGGGCCGGGAACACTGAAGCTTTCTTT CSAWAGAGNTEAFF
few NA TRBJ2-6 TRBV12-3/TRBV12-4 TGTGCCAGCAGGGTTAGCTCTGGGGCCAACGTCCTGACTTTC CASRVSSGANVLTF
NA NA TRBJ2-5 TRBV4-3 TGCGCCAGCAGCCAAGATCTCAGTTCCCAAGAGACCCAGTACTTC CASSQDLSSQETQYF
NA TRBD1 TRBJ2-7 TRBV20-1 TGCAGTGCTAGCGCCGGGACAGGGCCCTACGAGCAGTACTTC CSASAGTGPYEQYF
many NA TRBJ2-5 TRBV7-2 TGTGCCAGCAGCTCGGCCTCGGGAGAGACCCAGTACTTC CASSSASGETQYF
NA TRBD2 TRBJ2-7 TRBV7-2 TGTGCCAGCAGCTCACCCGGCCTAGCGGAAAACTTC CASSSPGLAENF
few TRBD2 TRBJ2-1 TRBV20-1 TGCAGTGCTAGAGATCAGGGCGGGAGGGCCTCCAGCTCCTACAATGAGCAGTTCTTC CSARDQGGRASSSYNEQFF
NA TRBD1 TRBJ1-2 TRBV20-1 TGCAGTGCCCCCGGCCGGTCAGGGGGATTTCAGGGCTACACCTTC CSAPGRSGGFQGYTF
NA NA TRBJ2-1 TRBV7-9 TGTGCCAGCAGCCCCGACGGGTCATTTGGCAATGAGCAGATCTTC CASSPDGSFGNEQIF
few NA TRBJ1-6 TRBV20-1 TGCAGTGCGCCACAGGGCTCCCCTTCTAATTCACCCCTCCACTTT CSAPQGSPSNSPLHF
NA TRBD1 TRBJ2-3 TRBV29-1 TGCAGCGTTGGGCCCAGGGGGCTGTGGACAGATACGCAGTATTTT CSVGPRGLWTDTQYF
many TRBD1 TRBJ2-5 TRBV6-1 TGTGCCAGCAGCCGAAATTCCGCGATGACAGGGCAAGAGACCCAGTACTTC CASSRNSAMTGQETQYF
NA NA TRBJ2-5 TRBV29-1 TGCAGCGTTCCGATTGGGGGGCGCCAAGAGACCCAGTACTTC CSVPIGGRQETQYF
many NA TRBJ1-1 TRBV30 TGTGCCTGGTTCGAGGGGGGGCGGAACACTGAAGCTTTCTTT CAWFEGGRNTEAFF
NA TRBD1 TRBJ1-5 TRBV4-1 TGCGCCAGCAGCCCGTCGACAGGGAAGCAGCCCCAGCATTTT CASSPSTGKQPQHF
many TRBD2 TRBJ2-1 TRBV5-1 TGCGCCAGCAGCTTAGTTAGCGGGAGGGCGTATGAGCAGTTCTTC CASSLVSGRAYEQFF
few TRBD1 TRBJ1-5 TRBV19 TGTGCCAGTAGAGACAGGGTGAGGAGCAATCAGCCCCAGCATTTT CASRDRVRSNQPQHF
many NA TRBJ1-1 TRBV6-2/TRBV6-3 TGTGCCAGCAGTTCACGGGCCCCGGCGGGCACTGAAGCTTTCTTT CASSSRAPAGTEAFF
many NA TRBJ2-1 TRBV6-2/TRBV6-3 TGTGCCAGCGGTGAAGGAGGAGAGCAGTTCTTC CASGEGGEQFF
NA NA TRBJ2-3 TRBV10-3 TGTGCCATCGGTGAGTCGGGGGTTCGGACAGATACGCAGTATTTT CAIGESGVRTDTQYF
NA NA TRBJ2-5 TRBV15 TGTGCCACCAGCAGAGACACTTCAGGACCGCACTTC CATSRDTSGPHF
NA NA TRBJ2-7 TRBV25-1 TGTGCCATGTCGACAGGCTGGCGCTACGAGCAGTACTTC CAMSTGWRYEQYF
few NA TRBJ2-3 TRBV20-1 TGCAGTGCTAGGTTTGCGGCGGGCCCAGATACGCAGTATTTT CSARFAAGPDTQYF
NA NA TRBJ2-1 TRBV5-1 TGCGCCAGCAGCCCCGACATGAACCCCTACAATGAGCAGTTCTTC CASSPDMNPYNEQFF
NA NA TRBJ2-2 TRBV5-1 TGCGCCAGCAGCTTACTAACTAGCAGCGGCACCGGGGAGCTGTTTTTT CASSLLTSSGTGELFF
many NA TRBJ2-1 TRBV24-1 TGTGCCACCAGTGATTTAAATGAGCAGTTCTTC CATSDLNEQFF
NA TRBD2 TRBJ2-5 TRBV20-1 TGCAGTGCTGCTAACCCCGGGACTAGCGGTAAAGAGACCCAGTACTTC CSAANPGTSGKETQYF
many NA TRBJ2-2 TRBV9 TGTGCCAGCAGCGTTCATGATTCGGACACCGGGGAGCTGTTTTTT CASSVHDSDTGELFF
few TRBD1 TRBJ2-3 TRBV6-1 TGTGCCAGCAGTCAACCCCGACCGGGACAGGGGTTCACAGATACGCAGTATTTT CASSQPRPGQGFTDTQYF